This TCR beta chain stems from a study of OX40 agonist ivuxolimab in advanced cancers. Losses at the gene ends were 3 bases for V and 1 base for J; bases not matched to a gene: 1. CDR1 is MNHEY and CDR2 is SMNVEV in the germline V gene (reference sequence). CDR3 length equals 15 residues. This table comes from immunoSEQ multiplex PCR, and its TCRdb copy is limited to in-frame clones, with some not included. The table records 65,000 to 90,000 clones, roughly nine tenths of them present only once. The material sequenced was CD4+ or CD8+ T cells sorted from blood, taken in a trial of the OX40 agonist ivuxolimab. The receptor's source is an adult with an advanced solid tumor such as melanoma, head and neck, liver or kidney cancer. The chain links TRBV27 to TRBJ2-1, with 9 bases lining up with TRBD2. The CDR3 coding sequence is TGTGCCAGCAGTTTGGGACTAGCTTCCTACAATGAGCAGTTCTTC. Its translation is CASSLGLASYNEQFF.